This T cell receptor (beta chain) was profiled in a study of blood T cell repertoires in COVID-19. Study-wide background: T cells, B-cell-depleted T cells, or PBMCs supplied cDNA or gDNA.

This clone was seen more than once but under ten times. This CDR3 has 13 residues. Germline V CDR1 and CDR2: MNHEY, SVGAGI. V lost 10 bases and J 5 bases, leaving 17 bases between the germline ends. In the authors' workflow: By means of reference gene primer amplification, nucleated cell counts were estimated. Sequencing used immunoSEQ multiplex PCR; TCRdb keeps in-frame clones, though not all of them. For V, J and clone size, that table is used; D and trimming come from the DNA. Of a few hundred thousand clones in the sample, roughly 80% were seen once. This clonotype was obtained from a woman between 65 and 79 years old with acute or convalescent COVID-19. The sequencing sample was made of peripheral blood. The chain joins TRBV6-5 to TRBJ1-1; D remains unclear. CDR3 sequence: CATGEHLRTEAFF. CDR3 bases: TGTGCCACCGGGGAACACCTGCGGACTGAAGCTTTCTTT.